The 10 T cell receptor beta chains presented below share a single source sample, sequenced in a study of blood T cells in healthy people across ages. Using a J-beta primer mix together with a sample-barcoded 5' primer, a second PCR was run for roughly 7 to 11 cycles. TCRdb recomputed calls from the 5' RACE reads with MiXCR, one row per CDR3 protein. The sample has some 700,000 distinct CDR3 sequences, around a fifth seen once. The material sequenced was blood. Source of these receptors: a man aged 65-85 years in good health.

This chain links TRBV7-2 with TRBJ2-7; D perhaps matches TRBD2 (6 bases). This CDR3 comprises 15 residues. V dropped 3 bases and J dropped 2 bases, with 14 bases sitting between them. Germline lookup yields CDR1 SGHTA and CDR2 FQGNSA. CDR3 region: CASSFGTLGTYEQYV. The CDR3 DNA follows: TGTGCCAGCAGCTTCGGGACTTTGGGTACCTACGAGCAGTACGTC.

CDR3 nucleotides: TGTGCCAGCAGTGCCCGGACAGGGCCCACCGGGGAGCTGTTTTTT. Protein: CASSARTGPTGELFF. The chain uses TRBV12-3 or TRBV12-4 and TRBJ2-2, with 8 nucleotides matching TRBD1. This CDR3 has 15 amino acids. With 5 bases clipped from V and 4 bases from J, the junction kept 6 bases outside the gene matches.

Only a few counts were recorded for this clonotype. CDR3 in DNA: TGTGCCAGCAGATACGATCCCCTTGCCACTCACCCGAACACTGAAGCTTTCTTT. This gives the protein CASRYDPLATHPNTEAFF. The chain joins TRBV6-2 or TRBV6-3 to TRBJ1-1, with unresolved D. Germline-derived CDR1 and CDR2 are MNHEY and SVGEGT. This CDR3 contains 18 residues. Trimming took 6 bases from V and 1 from J, leaving 24 bases between them.

This clonotype showed up just a few times. The chain carries TRBV6-4 and TRBJ1-2; tentatively, D is TRBD1 (5 bases). Germline V gene sequence: CDR1 MRHNA, CDR2 SNTAGT. This CDR3 region has 15 residues. Trimming took 4 bases from V and 0 from J, leaving 12 bases between them. CDR3 sequence (DNA): TGTGCCAGCAGTGCGGCGGGGCTCGCTAACTATGGCTACACCTTC. Translated, it gives CASSAAGLANYGYTF.

This clonotype has a handful of counts. The chain combines TRBV20-1 with TRBJ2-5; D is possibly TRBD1 (7 bases). This CDR3 region has 13 residues. V lost 2 bases to trimming and J lost 5 bases, with 12 bases between them. Looked up from germline, CDR1 is DFQATT and CDR2 is SNEGSKA (reference sequence). The CDR3 DNA follows: TGCAGTGCTAGACAGGGGGGTTTTGAGACCCAGTACTTC. This codes for CSARQGGFETQYF.

The chain is built from TRBV12-3 or TRBV12-4 and TRBJ2-7; D unresolved. The CDR3 covers 13 residues. Deletions cut 6 bases from V and 6 bases from J, with 15 bases between. The CDR3 sequence: CASSPPAHFEQYF. The CDR3 nucleotides read TGTGCCAGCAGCCCACCAGCTCATTTCGAGCAGTACTTC.

V usage is TRBV18 and J usage is TRBJ1-1; D is unclear. V lost 6 bases to trimming and J lost 1 base, with 9 bases between them. There are 13 residues in the CDR3. From germline, CDR1 is KGHSH and CDR2 LQKENI. CDR3 nucleotide sequence: TGTGCCAGCTCGGGCGGTTGGAACACTGAAGCTTTCTTT. It yields the protein CASSGGWNTEAFF.

This clonotype appeared a few times. The chain links TRBV18 to TRBJ1-5, with TRBD1 matching over 9 bases. Germline loops: CDR1 KGHSH, CDR2 LQKENI. This CDR3 contains 16 residues. V lost 3 bases to trimming and J lost 3 bases; unmatched junction nucleotides: 6. The CDR3 DNA reads TGTGCCAGCTCACCGGGACAGGGCAACTACAATCAGCCCCAGCATTTT. Translated: CASSPGQGNYNQPQHF.

The chain employs TRBV6-6 and TRBJ1-1, with 8 nucleotides matching TRBD1. The ends lost 2 bases at V and 0 bases at J; junction bases unmatched: 8. The CDR3 spans 17 residues. The germline gives CDR1 MNHNY, CDR2 SVGAGI (reference sequence). The CDR3 loop reads CASSYPTGERVNTEAFF. CDR3 nucleotide sequence: TGTGCCAGCAGTTACCCGACAGGGGAGAGGGTGAACACTGAAGCTTTCTTT.

This clonotype was picked up a small number of times. The J gene is TRBJ2-3, the V gene TRBV10-1, with 8 nucleotides matching TRBD1. The CDR3 runs 18 residues. The V gene's germline CDR1 is WNHNN and CDR2 SYGVQD (reference sequence). The J segment lost 1 base and the V segment lost 4 bases, leaving 13 bases of the junction unmatched. Here the CDR3 reads CASSVKRDRTTGTDTQYF. In DNA form, the CDR3 reads TGCGCCAGCAGTGTAAAACGGGACAGGACTACGGGCACAGATACGCAGTATTTT.